The entry below describes one TCR beta chain. This sample is part of a study of OX40 agonist ivuxolimab in advanced cancers. Germline CDR1 and CDR2: GTSNPN and SVGIG (reference sequence). Trimming shortened V by 4 bases and J by 3 bases, and 10 bases separated the two germline ends. The CDR3 totals 12 residues. Sequencing used immunoSEQ multiplex PCR; TCRdb keeps in-frame clones, though not all of them. The sample lists roughly 26,000 clones, 70% to 90% occurring once. The TCR sequence derives from an adult with an advanced solid tumor such as melanoma, head and neck, liver or kidney cancer. The specimen comprised CD4+ or CD8+ T cells sorted from blood, sampled in a trial of the OX40 agonist ivuxolimab. V gene TRBV30 combines with J gene TRBJ2-7, with D unclear. The CDR3 sequence is CAWKGSGYEQYF. The DNA for the CDR3 is TGTGCCTGGAAAGGGTCGGGCTACGAGCAGTACTTC.